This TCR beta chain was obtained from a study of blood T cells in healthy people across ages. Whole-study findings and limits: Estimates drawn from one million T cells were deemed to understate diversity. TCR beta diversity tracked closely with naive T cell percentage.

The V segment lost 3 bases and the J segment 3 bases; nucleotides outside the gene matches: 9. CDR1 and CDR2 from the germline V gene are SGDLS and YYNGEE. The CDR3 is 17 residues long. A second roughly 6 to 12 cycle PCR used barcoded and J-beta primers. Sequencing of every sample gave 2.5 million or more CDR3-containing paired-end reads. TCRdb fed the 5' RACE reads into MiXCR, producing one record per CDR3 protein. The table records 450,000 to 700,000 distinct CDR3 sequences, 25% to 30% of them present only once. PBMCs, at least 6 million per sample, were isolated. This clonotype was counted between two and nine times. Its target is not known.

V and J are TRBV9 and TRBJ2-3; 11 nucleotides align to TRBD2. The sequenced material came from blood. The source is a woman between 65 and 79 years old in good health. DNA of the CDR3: TGTGCCAGCAGCGCACAATTAGCGGGGGGGGTGACAGATACGCAGTATTTT. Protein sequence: CASSAQLAGGVTDTQYF.